This T cell receptor beta chain comes out of a study of blood T cell repertoires in COVID-19 (dated by TCRdb to about 2020). Notes on the research overall: Samples covering the acute and convalescent phases of COVID-19 were provided by collaborators in the United States, Italy and Spain. The prospective study material was composed of cDNA or gDNA derived from T cells, B-cell-depleted T cells, or PBMCs. Deeply sampled blood TCRbeta repertoires from subjects exposed to, actively infected with, or recovered from COVID-19 were included in the dataset. A freely available public database, intended as a resource for researchers studying the immune response to SARS-CoV-2, is where the repertoires were released. The samples were drawn from two sources: the first 160 participants of the ongoing ImmuneRACE study, and 1,200 or so subjects contributed by 6 global collaborators. Nearly every sample came with metadata listing a de-identified subject ID, COVID-19 status, age in years and sex. Where HLA class I and class II types were available, the types were taken from metadata supplied by the sample provider, not from assay-based typing. Broader findings and caveats from the paper: The quantity of clinical and demographic metadata differed by source and by participant and was supplied without curation.

TCRbeta CDR3 regions were amplified from genomic DNA by means of the immunoSEQ Assay, a bias-controlled multiplex PCR. The original pipeline was this. The number of nucleated cells in each sample was estimated from the amplification of reference gene primers within the assay. To quantify the absolute abundance of each unique TCRbeta CDR3 rearrangement, sequence reads were collapsed and filtered. For each sample, productive Simpson clonality was calculated as the square root of Simpson's diversity index across productive rearrangements. In TCRdb, the immuneACCESS table is reduced to in-frame sequences with V and J assigned. These tables do not hold every clone; where another copy was compared, an unresolved V gene accounts for under half, and the others remain unexplained. V and J calls and clone size are as listed in that table; D and trimming were resolved from the DNA. The table for this sample lists about 45,000 clones; 70% to 90% of them were counted only once. In total, the top ten clones hold around 31% of the sample.

The collaborating institutions used their own protocols to collect whole blood in K2EDTA tubes. For TCRbeta analysis, collaborator samples were shipped as frozen whole blood, as isolated PBMCs, or as DNA extracted from either sample type. From its cysteine to its phenylalanine, the CDR3 spans 16 amino acids. Of all the DNA, just the CDR3 is kept, 48 bases in frame from base 1. In the germline V gene, CDR1 corresponds to MDHEN and CDR2 to SYDVKM. Ends trimmed: V by 7 bases, J by 1 base; bases unmatched to a gene: 8. Comments on this clone: Its antigen remains unidentified. It has no much larger one-base neighbor in the sample; base qualities were not kept.

The V and J genes are TRBV28 and TRBJ2-3, with 10 bases in between that match TRBD2. Sequencing was carried out using peripheral blood. The source is a woman older than 75 with acute or convalescent COVID-19. The nucleotide sequence is given as TGTGCCAGCACCCACGCCGGGACTAGCGGCACAGATACGCAGTATTTT. This gives the protein CASTHAGTSGTDTQYF.